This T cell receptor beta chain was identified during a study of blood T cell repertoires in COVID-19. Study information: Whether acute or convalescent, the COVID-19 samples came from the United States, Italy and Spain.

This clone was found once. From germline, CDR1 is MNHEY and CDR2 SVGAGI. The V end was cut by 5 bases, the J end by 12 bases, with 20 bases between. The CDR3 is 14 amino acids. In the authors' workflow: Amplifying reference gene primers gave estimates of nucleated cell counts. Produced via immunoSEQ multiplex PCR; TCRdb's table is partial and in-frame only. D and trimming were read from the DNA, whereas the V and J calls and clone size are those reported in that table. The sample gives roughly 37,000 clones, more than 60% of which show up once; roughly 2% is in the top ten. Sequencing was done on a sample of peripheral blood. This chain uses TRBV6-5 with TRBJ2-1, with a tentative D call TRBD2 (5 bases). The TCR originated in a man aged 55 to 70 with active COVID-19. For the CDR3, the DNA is TGTGCCAGCAGTCTGACTACACACCCCGAGGGGCAGTTCTTC. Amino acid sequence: CASSLTTHPEGQFF.